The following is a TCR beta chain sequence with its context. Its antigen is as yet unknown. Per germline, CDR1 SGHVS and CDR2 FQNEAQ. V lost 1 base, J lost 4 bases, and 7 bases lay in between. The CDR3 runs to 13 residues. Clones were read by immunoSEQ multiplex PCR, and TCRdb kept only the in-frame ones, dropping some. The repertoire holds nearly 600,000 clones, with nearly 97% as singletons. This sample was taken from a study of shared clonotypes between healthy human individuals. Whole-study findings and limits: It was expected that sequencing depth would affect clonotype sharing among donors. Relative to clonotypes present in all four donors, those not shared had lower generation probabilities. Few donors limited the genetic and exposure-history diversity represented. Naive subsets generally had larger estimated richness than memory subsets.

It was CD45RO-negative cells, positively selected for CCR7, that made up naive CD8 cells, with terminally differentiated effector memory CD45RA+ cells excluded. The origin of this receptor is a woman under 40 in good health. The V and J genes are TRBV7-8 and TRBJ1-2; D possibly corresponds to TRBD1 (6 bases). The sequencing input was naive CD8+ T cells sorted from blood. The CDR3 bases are TGTGCCAGCAGCTTAGAGACAGGCTATGGCTACACCTTC. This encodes CASSLETGYGYTF.